The 18 T cell receptor beta chains below all came from one sample that was sequenced in a study of blood T cell repertoires in COVID-19. TCRdb's table, derived via immunoSEQ multiplex PCR, lists solely in-frame clones and lacks some. This sample has approximately 270,000 clones, with around 93% found just once. The material sequenced was PBMCs or T cells enriched from blood (not recorded which). Source of these receptors: a man aged 35 to 55 who had been exposed to COVID-19.

The rearrangement links TRBV7-9 to TRBJ1-3, with a tentative D call TRBD1 (5 bases). The V and J ends lost 2 bases and 0 bases respectively, with 11 bases between them. CDR1 and CDR2 (germline): SEHNR, FQNEAQ (reference sequence). This CDR3 spans 16 amino acids. CDR3 in DNA: TGTGCCAGCAGCTTACAGGGCTTGAGCTCTGGAAACACCATATATTTT. Translating it yields CASSLQGLSSGNTIYF.

The genes are TRBV24-1 and TRBJ2-2; D is perhaps TRBD1 (5 bases). Germline assignment: CDR1 KGHDR and CDR2 SFDVKD. The CDR3 has 13 amino acids. V was shortened by 6 bases and J by 5 bases, with 9 bases between the two germline ends. The CDR3 loop reads CATSQTVTGELFF. In nucleotides, the CDR3 is TGTGCCACCAGTCAGACAGTTACCGGGGAGCTGTTTTTT.

The chain couples TRBV3-1 (or the pseudogene TRBV3-2) to TRBJ2-2; D may be TRBD2 (5 bases). V was clipped by 0 bases and J by 7 bases, with 12 bases between them. Per the germline V gene, CDR1 is LGHDT and CDR2 is YNNKEL (reference sequence). The CDR3 is made up of 15 amino acids. In DNA form, the CDR3 reads TGTGCCAGCAGCCAAGAAAGGCTACGGGGCGGGGAGCTGTTTTTT. Its translation: CASSQERLRGGELFF.

The rearrangement uses TRBV6-1 and TRBJ1-2, with D tentatively TRBD1 (5 bases). V dropped 1 base and J dropped 3 bases, with 15 bases sitting between them. Looked up from germline, CDR1 is MNHNS and CDR2 is SASEGT. The CDR3 consists of 16 residues. The CDR3: CASSEGSGHRYYGYTF. The CDR3 DNA follows: TGTGCCAGCAGTGAAGGGAGTGGACACAGATACTATGGCTACACCTTC.

The count of this clone is one. The V call is TRBV4-1, the J call TRBJ1-5; D is undetermined. The germline V gene has CDR1 MGHRA and CDR2 YSYEKL. Trimming removed 0 bases from V and 1 base from J, with 10 bases in between. There are 16 residues in the CDR3. Written as DNA, the CDR3 is TGCGCCAGCAGCCAAGATTCCCAGGTCAGCAATCAGCCCCAGCATTTT. Translated: CASSQDSQVSNQPQHF.

The V gene is TRBV28, the J gene TRBJ2-1; the match to TRBD1 covers 12 bases. This CDR3 has 15 residues. Germline V CDR1 and CDR2: MDHEN, SYDVKM. J gave up 8 bases and V 7 bases, and 9 bases lay outside the gene matches. CDR3 region: CASNKGQGAGDEQFF. CDR3 nucleotides: TGTGCCAGCAATAAGGGACAGGGGGCGGGCGATGAGCAGTTCTTC.

This clone was seen a handful of times. The chain joins TRBV28 to TRBJ2-2; 7 bases line up with TRBD2. Germline V gene sequence: CDR1 MDHEN, CDR2 SYDVKM. This CDR3 is built from 15 residues. V trimming: 7 bases; J trimming: 1 base; junction bases outside the gene matches: 6. CDR3 nucleotides: TGTGCCAGCACTTCGAGCGGGGAGAACACCGGGGAGCTGTTTTTT. Amino acids: CASTSSGENTGELFF.

This clone was seen once. V usage is TRBV3-1 (or the pseudogene TRBV3-2) and J usage is TRBJ2-7, with 10 bases identical to TRBD1. CDR1 is LGHDT and CDR2 is YNNKEL in the germline V gene (reference sequence). CDR3 length equals 16 residues. Losses at the gene ends were 1 base for V and 0 bases for J; bases not matched to a gene: 3. This CDR3 reads CASSQAGTGVSYEQYF. For the CDR3, the DNA is TGTGCCAGCAGCCAAGCCGGGACAGGGGTCTCCTACGAGCAGTACTTC.

The chain joins TRBV27 to TRBJ2-5; TRBD1 is a possible D gene (6 bases). The germline V gene encodes CDR1 MNHEY and CDR2 SMNVEV (reference sequence). The CDR3 consists of 15 residues. Between the trimmed V and J ends, which lost 5 bases and 1 base, there was a span of 14 bases. As DNA, the CDR3 is TGTGCCAGCAGTAATCTAGAAGGGGGCCAAGAGACCCAGTACTTC. Protein sequence: CASSNLEGGQETQYF.

This chain uses TRBV7-9 with TRBJ2-1; tentatively, D is TRBD1 (5 bases). The germline V gene has CDR1 SEHNR and CDR2 FQNEAQ (reference sequence). The length of the CDR3 is 13 residues. Trimming took 2 bases from V and 9 from J, leaving 11 bases between them. In nucleotides, the CDR3 is TGTGCCAGCAGCTTAAGTACAAGGGGTGAGCAGTTCTTC. Protein sequence: CASSLSTRGEQFF.

The chain couples TRBV6-4 to TRBJ1-2; 7 bases are shared with TRBD1. The trim removed 5 bases at V and 3 bases at J, leaving 6 bases unmatched. This CDR3 is built from 14 residues. The germline CDR1 and CDR2 sequences are MRHNA and SNTAGT. This CDR3 is CASSTTGTDYGYTF. The DNA of the CDR3 is TGTGCCAGCAGTACTACCGGGACAGACTATGGCTACACCTTC.

The chain employs TRBV28 and TRBJ1-4; D possibly corresponds to TRBD1 (6 bases). Trimming removed 2 bases from V and 4 bases from J, with 8 bases in between. The germline V gene encodes CDR1 MDHEN and CDR2 SYDVKM. This CDR3 contains 14 residues. CDR3 coding DNA: TGTGCCAGCAGTTTAGGACAGAGTAATGAAAAACTGTTTTTT. As protein: CASSLGQSNEKLFF.

The chain carries TRBV5-1 and TRBJ2-4, with D tentatively TRBD1 (6 bases). The length of the CDR3 is 17 residues. V was clipped by 0 bases and J by 2 bases, with 15 bases between them. The germline V gene encodes CDR1 SGHRS and CDR2 YFSETQ. CDR3 in amino acids: CASSLELVRGPKNIQYF. CDR3 nucleotides: TGCGCCAGCAGCTTGGAGCTGGTCAGGGGACCCAAAAACATTCAGTACTTC.

The genes are TRBV21-1 and TRBJ1-1; the table's D call, TRBD1, has no DNA check behind it. TRBV21-1 is a pseudogene locus. The CDR3 runs to 16 residues. Here the CDR3 DNA reads TGTGCCAGCAGCAAAGACTTCAGGGGGGTAGGCACTGAAGCTTTCTTT. Protein: CASSKDFRGVGTEAFF.

The chain recombines TRBV13 with TRBJ1-2; possible D gene TRBD1, 5 bases. V lost 1 base and J lost 3, with 15 bases in between. There are 16 residues in the CDR3. The V gene's germline CDR1 is PRHDT and CDR2 FYEKMQ (reference sequence). In DNA, the CDR3 is TGTGCCAGCAGCTTAGTACCGCAGGGCCGGGACTATGGCTACACCTTC. Translated: CASSLVPQGRDYGYTF.

This clone was counted at least ten times. The chain uses TRBV6-1 and TRBJ2-7, with TRBD1 matching 11 bases. The CDR3 has 14 residues. The germline CDR1 and CDR2 sequences are MNHNS and SASEGT. V was pared by 3 bases and J by 3 bases, with 1 base of the junction left unmatched. The CDR3 region has the DNA TGTGCCAGCAGTGAGGGGACAGGGGGCTACGAGCAGTACTTC. This translates into CASSEGTGGYEQYF.

This clone has a single count. The V gene is TRBV11-1, the J gene TRBJ2-3; 7 bases map to TRBD1. With 5 bases clipped from V and 5 bases from J, the junction kept 10 bases outside the gene matches. The CDR3 has 15 amino acids. CDR1 and CDR2 (germline): SGHAT, FQDESV (reference sequence). CDR3 amino acids: CASSADRVRGDTQYF. The CDR3 bases are TGTGCCAGCAGCGCCGACAGGGTCAGGGGAGATACGCAGTATTTT.

The gene calls are TRBV5-6 and TRBJ1-1; TRBD1 matches at 7 bases. Germline V CDR1 and CDR2: SGHDT, YYEEEE. J gave up 5 bases and V 3 bases, and 4 bases lay outside the gene matches. The CDR3 is made up of 13 amino acids. The CDR3 protein is CASSSPGGTEAFF. Here the CDR3 DNA reads TGTGCCAGCAGCTCTCCAGGGGGAACTGAAGCTTTCTTT.